Listed below are T cell receptor beta chains from one sample, sequenced in a study of T cell changes during pregnancy in multiple sclerosis. Libraries were prepared by immunoSEQ multiplex PCR; TCRdb keeps only in-frame clonotypes and omits some of them. This table holds tens of thousands of clones, about 88% found once. The specimen comprised peripheral blood, sampled before pregnancy. These receptor sequences come from a female donor with multiple sclerosis, enrolled in a pregnancy study. The CDR3 runs from the conserved cysteine through the conserved F or W. The D gene is left open where the match is weak. Rows may omit the clone size; those that give it use once, few, many or a size class.

D	V	length	size	J	CDR3	DNA
TRBD1	TRBV4-2	16	-	TRBJ2-3	CASSQAGGQGGDTQYF	TGTGCCAGCAGCCAAGCAGGTGGACAGGGAGGAGATACGCAGTATTTT
-	TRBV19	13	-	TRBJ1-2	CASSPGALEGYTF	TGTGCCAGTAGTCCGGGAGCCTTAGAGGGCTACACCTTC
TRBD1	TRBV27	14	-	TRBJ2-2	CASTDRGPHGELFF	TGTGCCAGCACGGACAGGGGACCCCACGGGGAGCTGTTTTTT
-	TRBV9	13	-	TRBJ2-7	CASSAAGSYEQYF	TGTGCCAGCAGCGCCGCAGGGTCATACGAGCAGTACTTC
-	TRBV5-8	17	-	TRBJ2-7	CASSLTMLLGPSYEQYF	TGTGCCAGCAGCTTGACAATGCTGCTGGGCCCTTCCTACGAGCAGTACTTC
TRBD2	TRBV5-1	18	-	TRBJ2-1	CASVPGLAGPRSYNEQFF	TGCGCCAGCGTCCCGGGACTAGCGGGACCTCGCTCCTACAATGAGCAGTTCTTC
-	TRBV4-1	16	-	TRBJ1-6	CASSQDLQAYNSPLHF	TGCGCCAGCAGCCAAGATTTGCAGGCCTATAATTCACCCCTCCACTTT
TRBD2	TRBV9	15	-	TRBJ2-1	CASSIGTSGSNEQFF	TGTGCCAGCAGCATCGGGACTAGCGGGAGCAATGAGCAGTTCTTC
-	TRBV7-9	11	-	TRBJ2-7	CASSLDSVQYF	TGTGCCAGCAGCTTAGACTCCGTGCAGTACTTC
-	TRBV18	16	once	TRBJ1-5	CASSRQGGDSNQPQHF	TGTGCCAGCTCCCGGCAGGGAGGGGATAGCAATCAGCCCCAGCATTTT
TRBD2	TRBV5-1	15	once	TRBJ2-7	CASSLEGTSLSEQYF	TGCGCCAGCAGCTTGGAGGGGACTAGCCTCTCCGAGCAGTACTTC
-	TRBV2	13	-	TRBJ1-1	CASSERGNTEAFF	TGTGCCAGCAGTGAAAGAGGGAACACTGAAGCTTTCTTT
-	TRBV7-9	11	-	TRBJ1-2	CASSFRNGYTF	TGTGCCAGCAGCTTCAGGAATGGCTACACCTTC
TRBD1	TRBV2	15	-	TRBJ1-2	CASSATGGYSGGYTF	TGTGCCAGCAGCGCGACAGGGGGTTATTCGGGCGGCTACACCTTC
TRBD2	TRBV29-1	14	-	TRBJ2-7	CSVRLAGHSYEQYF	TGCAGCGTTAGACTAGCGGGGCACTCCTACGAGCAGTACTTC
-	TRBV7-9	15	-	TRBJ2-5	CASSSGDSVQETQYF	TGTGCCAGCAGCTCGGGGGACTCGGTTCAAGAGACCCAGTACTTC
-	TRBV7-2	17	once	TRBJ2-2	CASSLAISSALVGELFF	TGTGCCAGCAGCTTAGCTATCTCTAGCGCGTTGGTCGGGGAGCTGTTTTTT
TRBD1	TRBV30	13	-	TRBJ1-1	CAWKDRGITEAFF	TGTGCCTGGAAGGACAGGGGTATAACTGAAGCTTTCTTT